The following is a T cell receptor beta chain sequence with its context. Original methodology: Nucleated cell number was recorded as an estimate derived from reference gene primer amplification. The protocol was immunoSEQ multiplex PCR, while the TCRdb copy is restricted to in-frame clones and leaves out a portion. D and trimming were read from the DNA, whereas the V and J calls and clone size are those reported in that table. The data contain 60,000 to 85,000 clones, around 83% of them singletons. The length of the CDR3 is 12 residues. V was clipped by 5 bases and J by 6 bases, with 10 bases between them. The record originates from a study of blood T cell repertoires in COVID-19. Study information: Specimens from acute and convalescent COVID-19 originated in the United States, Italy and Spain. T cells, B-cell-depleted T cells, or PBMCs provided the cDNA or gDNA that served as material.

The chain has TRBV12-3 or TRBV12-4 and TRBJ1-2; D is unresolved. The clonotype was recovered from a man at least 80 years old with acute or convalescent COVID-19. The sample consisted of peripheral blood. This CDR3 reads CASSPGVNGYTF. As DNA, the CDR3 is TGTGCCAGCAGTCCCGGGGTAAATGGCTACACCTTC.